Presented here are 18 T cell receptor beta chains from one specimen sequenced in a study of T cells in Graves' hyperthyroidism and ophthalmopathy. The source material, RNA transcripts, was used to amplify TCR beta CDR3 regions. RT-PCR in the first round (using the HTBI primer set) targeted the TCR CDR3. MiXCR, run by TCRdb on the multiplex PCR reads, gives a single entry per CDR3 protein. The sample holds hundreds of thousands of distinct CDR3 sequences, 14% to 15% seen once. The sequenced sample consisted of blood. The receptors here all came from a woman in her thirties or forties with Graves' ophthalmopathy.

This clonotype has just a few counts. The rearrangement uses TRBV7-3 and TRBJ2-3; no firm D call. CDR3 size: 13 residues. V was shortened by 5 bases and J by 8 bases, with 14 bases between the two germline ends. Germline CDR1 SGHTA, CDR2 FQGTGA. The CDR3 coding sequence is TGTGCCAGCAGCCTGAATGGTGGTCTTACGCAGTATTTT. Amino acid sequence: CASSLNGGLTQYF. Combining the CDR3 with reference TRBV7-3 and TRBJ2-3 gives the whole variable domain GAGVSQTPSNKVTEKGKYVELRCDPISGHTALYWYRQSLGQGPEFLIYFQGTGAADDSGLPNDRFFAVRPEGSVSTLKIQRTERGDSAVYLCASSLNGGLTQYFGPGTRLTVL.

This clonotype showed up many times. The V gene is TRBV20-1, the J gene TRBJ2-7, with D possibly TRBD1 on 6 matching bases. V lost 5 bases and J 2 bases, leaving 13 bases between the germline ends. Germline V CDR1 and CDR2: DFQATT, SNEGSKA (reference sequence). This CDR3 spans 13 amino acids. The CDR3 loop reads CSAPDSTPYEQYF. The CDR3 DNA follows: TGCAGTGCTCCGGACAGTACCCCCTACGAGCAGTACTTC.

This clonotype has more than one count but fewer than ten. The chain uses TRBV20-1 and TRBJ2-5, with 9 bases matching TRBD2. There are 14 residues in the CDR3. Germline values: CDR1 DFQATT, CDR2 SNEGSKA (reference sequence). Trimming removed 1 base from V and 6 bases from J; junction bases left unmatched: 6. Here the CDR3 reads CSARGLAGRKTQYF. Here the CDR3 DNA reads TGCAGTGCTAGAGGTCTAGCGGGGAGAAAGACCCAGTACTTC.

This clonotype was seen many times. In nucleotides, the CDR3 is TGTGCCAGCAGTTATCGACCCCCCGGCAATCAGCCCCAGCATTTT. This codes for CASSYRPPGNQPQHF. This rearrangement joins TRBV6-2 or TRBV6-3 to TRBJ1-5; D gene uncertain. From germline, CDR1 is MNHEY and CDR2 SVGEGT. The CDR3 runs 15 residues. Trimming pared 3 bases from V and 2 bases from J, leaving 11 bases between.

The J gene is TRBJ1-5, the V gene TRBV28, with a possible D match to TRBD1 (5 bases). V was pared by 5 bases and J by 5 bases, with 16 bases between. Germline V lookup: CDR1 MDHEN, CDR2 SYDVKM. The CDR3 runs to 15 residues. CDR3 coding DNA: TGTGCCAGCAGTCCCACGGGACCTGAGGATCAGCCCCAGCATTTT. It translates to CASSPTGPEDQPQHF.

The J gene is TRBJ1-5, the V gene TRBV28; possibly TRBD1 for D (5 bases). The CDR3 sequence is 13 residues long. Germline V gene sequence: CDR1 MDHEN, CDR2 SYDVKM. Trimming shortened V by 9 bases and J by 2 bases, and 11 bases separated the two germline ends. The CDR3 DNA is TGTGCCAGTATCCTAGGGGGCAATCAGCCCCAGCATTTT. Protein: CASILGGNQPQHF.

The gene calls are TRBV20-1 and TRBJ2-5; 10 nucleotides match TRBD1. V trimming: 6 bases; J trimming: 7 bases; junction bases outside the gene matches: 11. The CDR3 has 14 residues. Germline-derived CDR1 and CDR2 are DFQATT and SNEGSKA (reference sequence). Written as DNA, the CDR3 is TGCAGTGCAGTGACAGGGGGCGCGTTAAGGACCCAGTACTTC. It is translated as CSAVTGGALRTQYF.

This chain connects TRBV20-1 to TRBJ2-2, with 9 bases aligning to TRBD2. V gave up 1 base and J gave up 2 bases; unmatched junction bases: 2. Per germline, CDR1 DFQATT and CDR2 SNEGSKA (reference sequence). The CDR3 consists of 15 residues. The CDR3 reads CSARASGKNTGELFF. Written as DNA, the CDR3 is TGCAGTGCTAGAGCTAGCGGGAAAAACACCGGGGAGCTGTTTTTT.

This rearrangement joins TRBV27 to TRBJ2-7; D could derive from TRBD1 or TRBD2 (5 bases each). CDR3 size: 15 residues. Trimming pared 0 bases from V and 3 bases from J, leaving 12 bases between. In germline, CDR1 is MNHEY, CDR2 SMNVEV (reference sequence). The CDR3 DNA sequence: TGTGCCAGCAGTTTATCGGGCAGGGCGGGCTACGAGCAGTACTTC. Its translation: CASSLSGRAGYEQYF.

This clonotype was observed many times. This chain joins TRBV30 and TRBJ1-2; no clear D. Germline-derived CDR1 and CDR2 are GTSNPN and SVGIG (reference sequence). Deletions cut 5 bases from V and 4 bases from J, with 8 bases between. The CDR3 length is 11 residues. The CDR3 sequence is CAWGSVYGYTF. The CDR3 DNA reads TGTGCCTGGGGAAGCGTCTATGGCTACACCTTC.

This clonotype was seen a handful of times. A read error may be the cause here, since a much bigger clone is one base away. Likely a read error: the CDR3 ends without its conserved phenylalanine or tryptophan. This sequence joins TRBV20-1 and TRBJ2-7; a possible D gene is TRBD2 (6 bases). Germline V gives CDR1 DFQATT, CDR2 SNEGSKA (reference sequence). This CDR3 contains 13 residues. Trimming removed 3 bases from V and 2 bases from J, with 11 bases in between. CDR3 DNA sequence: TGCAGTGCTAGGGAGGGACCGCCCTACGAGCAGTACCTC. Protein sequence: CSAREGPPYEQYL.

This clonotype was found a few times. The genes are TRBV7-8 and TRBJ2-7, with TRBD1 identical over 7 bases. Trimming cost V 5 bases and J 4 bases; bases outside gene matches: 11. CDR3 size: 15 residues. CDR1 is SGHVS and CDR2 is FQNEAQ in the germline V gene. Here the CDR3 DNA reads TGTGCCAGCAGCAGGTACCGGGACAGCCTTTACGAGCAGTACTTC. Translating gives CASSRYRDSLYEQYF. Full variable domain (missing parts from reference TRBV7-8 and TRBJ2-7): GAGVSQSPRYKVAKRGQDVALRCDPISGHVSLFWYQQALGQGPEFLTYFQNEAQLDKSGLPSDRFFAERPEGSVSTLKIQRTQQEDSAVYLCASSRYRDSLYEQYFGPGTRLTVT.

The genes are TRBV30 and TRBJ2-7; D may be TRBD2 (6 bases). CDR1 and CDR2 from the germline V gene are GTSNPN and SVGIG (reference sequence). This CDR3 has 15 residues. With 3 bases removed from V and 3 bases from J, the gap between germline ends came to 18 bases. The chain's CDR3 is CAWRGGGMGFYEQYF. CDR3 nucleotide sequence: TGTGCCTGGAGGGGAGGAGGGATGGGGTTCTACGAGCAGTACTTC.

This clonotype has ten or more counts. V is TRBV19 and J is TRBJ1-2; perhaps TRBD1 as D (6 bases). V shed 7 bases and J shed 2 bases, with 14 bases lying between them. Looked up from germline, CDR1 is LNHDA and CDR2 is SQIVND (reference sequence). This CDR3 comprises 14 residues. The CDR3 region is CASKEGRGNYGYTF. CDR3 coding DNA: TGTGCCAGTAAAGAGGGCAGGGGCAACTATGGCTACACCTTC.

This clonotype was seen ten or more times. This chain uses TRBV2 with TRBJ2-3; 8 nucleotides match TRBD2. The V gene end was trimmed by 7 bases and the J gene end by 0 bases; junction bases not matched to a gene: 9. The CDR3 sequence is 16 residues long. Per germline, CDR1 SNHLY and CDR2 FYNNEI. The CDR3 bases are TGTGCCAGCAATTGGGCTAGCGGGCCGAGCACAGATACGCAGTATTTT. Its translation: CASNWASGPSTDTQYF.

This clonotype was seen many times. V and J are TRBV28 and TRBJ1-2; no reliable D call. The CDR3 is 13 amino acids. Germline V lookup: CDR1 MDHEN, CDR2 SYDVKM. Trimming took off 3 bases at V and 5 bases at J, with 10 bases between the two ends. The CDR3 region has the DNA TGTGCCAGCAGTTTGCTCGGGAGATATGGCTACACCTTC. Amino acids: CASSLLGRYGYTF.

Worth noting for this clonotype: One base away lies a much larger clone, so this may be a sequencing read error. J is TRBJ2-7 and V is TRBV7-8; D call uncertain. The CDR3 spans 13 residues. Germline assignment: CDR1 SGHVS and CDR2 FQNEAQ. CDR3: CASNLEAGYEQYF. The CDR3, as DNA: TGTGCCAGCAACTTAGAGGCTGGCTACGAGCAGTACTTC.

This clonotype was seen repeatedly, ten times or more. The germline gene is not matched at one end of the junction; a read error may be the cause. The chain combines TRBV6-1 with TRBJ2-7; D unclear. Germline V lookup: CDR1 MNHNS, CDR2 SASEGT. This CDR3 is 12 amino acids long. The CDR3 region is CASREGMLEQYF. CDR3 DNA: TGTGCCAGCAGGGAAGGGATGCTCGAGCAGTACTTC.